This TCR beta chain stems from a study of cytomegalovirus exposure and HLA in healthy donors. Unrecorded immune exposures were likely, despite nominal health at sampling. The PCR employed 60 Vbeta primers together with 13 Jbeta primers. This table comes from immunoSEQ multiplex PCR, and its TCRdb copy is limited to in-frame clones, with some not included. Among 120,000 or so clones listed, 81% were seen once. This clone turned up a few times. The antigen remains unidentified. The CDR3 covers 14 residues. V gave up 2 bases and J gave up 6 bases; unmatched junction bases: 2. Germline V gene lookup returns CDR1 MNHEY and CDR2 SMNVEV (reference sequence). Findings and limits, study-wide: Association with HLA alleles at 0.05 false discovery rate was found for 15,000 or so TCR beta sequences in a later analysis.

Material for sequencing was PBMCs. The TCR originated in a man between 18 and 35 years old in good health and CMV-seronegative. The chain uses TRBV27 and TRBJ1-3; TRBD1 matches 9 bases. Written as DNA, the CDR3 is TGTGCCAGCAGTTTAACAGGGGGCTTAAACACCATATATTTT. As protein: CASSLTGGLNTIYF.